This T cell receptor (beta chain) was found in a study of T-cell memory formation after mild COVID-19. Regarding the study as a whole: Most CD4+ clones that shrank were in CM and EM, while CD8+ ones turned up in EMRA. A balance of CD4 and CD8 characterized clones contracting day 15 to 85, whereas later expanders leaned CD4+.

5'RACE with constant-segment primers built TCRalpha and TCRbeta cDNA libraries with UMIs. TCRdb redid the calling of the 5' RACE reads with MiXCR, one entry per CDR3 protein. The data contain around 500,000 distinct CDR3 sequences, 15% to 20% of them singletons. Of note for this clonotype: The antigen remains undetermined.

CDR3 length: 14 amino acids. V was pared by 3 bases and J by 3 bases, with 13 bases between. The germline V gene has CDR1 DFQATT and CDR2 SNEGSKA (reference sequence). This sequence originates from an adult woman who had mild COVID-19 (a few samples of this study predate the infection). Cell type and time point are not known. The chain uses TRBV20-1 and TRBJ2-3; TRBD1 might be the D (5 bases). The specimen sequenced was PBMCs or a T cell subset sorted from them (not recorded which). DNA for the CDR3: TGCAGTGCTAGTAGACAGCCAACTACAGATACGCAGTATTTT. It codes for CSASRQPTTDTQYF.